The rows below give T cell receptor beta chains drawn from one sample of a study of T cells in Graves' hyperthyroidism and ophthalmopathy. TCRdb passed the multiplex PCR reads through MiXCR, listing each CDR3 protein once. The sample gives about 55,000 distinct CDR3 sequences, under 70% of which show up once; 3.3% is in the top ten. Input material: blood. The receptors originated from an older woman with Graves' ophthalmopathy. Each CDR3 is given with its conserved first and last residue. Expanded clones get a size class; other rows say once, few or many, or leave the size out.

-,TRBJ2-5,TRBV29-1,CSVLGTQGTGTQYF
many,TRBJ2-1,TRBV14,CASSQEGQFWERGRNEQFF
-,TRBJ1-5,TRBV20-1,CSAGTEGGEPQHF
-,TRBJ2-7,TRBV5-4,CASSSGQVYPYEQYF
many,TRBJ1-2,TRBV13,CASSADRARGYTF
many,TRBJ1-5,TRBV28,CASREEKRQPQHF
-,TRBJ2-2,TRBV20-1,CSASPATGELFF
-,TRBJ2-2,TRBV20-1,CSARDPQGGNTGELFF
-,TRBJ2-7,TRBV2,CARGGSSYEQYF
medium-sized,TRBJ2-1,TRBV24-1,CATSDTHQDGNNEQFF
many,TRBJ2-7,TRBV6-6,CASSYSGGQGEQYF
-,TRBJ1-2,TRBV12-3/TRBV12-4,CASSFWTGGMNYGYTF
many,TRBJ2-3,TRBV11-2,CASSLPPAGGPDTQYF
medium-sized,TRBJ2-1,TRBV20-1,CSVGSGHNEQFF
-,TRBJ2-3,TRBV7-2,CASSLARGQADTQYF
-,TRBJ1-5,TRBV9,CASSPRDRAQPQHF
many,TRBJ2-1,TRBV4-2,CASSQEGTDNEQFF
medium-sized,TRBJ1-6,TRBV20-1,CSAREANGQGNSPLHF
many,TRBJ2-7,TRBV6-2/TRBV6-3,CASSYSGSYEQYF
many,TRBJ2-5,TRBV18,CASSPQETQYF